This T cell receptor (beta chain) was profiled in a study of vaccination and CD4 T cells after COVID-19. Study-wide context: Convalescent patients gave post-COVID blood a median about 95 days post-diagnosis, range 35 to 161. As control conditions, cultures were given either a CEFX pool serving as positive control, an HIV-1 Nef pool, or no peptide at all. Overlapping spike peptides served as the stimulus for the cells. These peptides came from SARS-CoV-2 and from the common cold coronaviruses HCoV-NL63, HCoV-OC43 and HCoV-229E. Study-wide results and caveats: Rising from 21 to 38, the median of SARS-CoV-2-reactive clonotypes did not change significantly.

Oncomine TCR Beta short-read sequencing was applied to DNA from cultured CD4+ T cells. One entry per CDR3 protein results from TCRdb running MiXCR on the PCR reads. The data contain about 15,000 distinct CDR3 sequences, roughly 49% of them singletons. About this clonotype itself: Its antigen is still unknown.

Deletions cut 3 bases from V and 0 bases from J, with 9 bases between. The CDR3 runs to 15 residues. Germline V CDR1 and CDR2: WSHSY, SAAADI. Treatment indicated: approximately 10-day PBMC culture with coronavirus spike peptide pools or control peptides (ViraFEST assay). This TCR derives from a human donor who had recovered from COVID-19. The sample consisted of CD4+ T cells from blood, cultured in vitro, taken before SARS-CoV-2 vaccination. The chain joins TRBV10-2 to TRBJ1-5; unclear D gene. In DNA, the CDR3 is TGCGCCAGCAGTGATGAGCCTTATAGCAATCAGCCCCAGCATTTT. It yields the protein CASSDEPYSNQPQHF.